The entry that follows covers one T cell receptor beta chain sequence. Original processing notes: For nucleated cells, counts were estimated from reference gene primer amplification. Here immunoSEQ multiplex PCR was the method, and the copy in TCRdb shows in-frame clones only, minus some. Clone size and the V and J calls come from that table; the DNA yielded D and trimming. In the table there are around 310,000 clones, over 75% of which are singletons. This CDR3 comprises 15 residues. Germline V lookup: CDR1 MNHEY, CDR2 SVGAGI. Between the trimmed V and J ends, which lost 6 bases and 2 bases, there was a span of 16 bases. The record originates from a study of blood T cell repertoires in COVID-19.

The V call is TRBV6-5, the J call TRBJ1-2; maybe TRBD1 (6 bases). Sequenced sample: peripheral blood. This sequence originates from a woman in her twenties or thirties with COVID-19, enrolled during active disease. CDR3 amino acids: CASRAESGVNYGYTF. The CDR3 coding sequence is TGTGCCAGCAGAGCGGAGTCAGGGGTGAACTATGGCTACACCTTC.